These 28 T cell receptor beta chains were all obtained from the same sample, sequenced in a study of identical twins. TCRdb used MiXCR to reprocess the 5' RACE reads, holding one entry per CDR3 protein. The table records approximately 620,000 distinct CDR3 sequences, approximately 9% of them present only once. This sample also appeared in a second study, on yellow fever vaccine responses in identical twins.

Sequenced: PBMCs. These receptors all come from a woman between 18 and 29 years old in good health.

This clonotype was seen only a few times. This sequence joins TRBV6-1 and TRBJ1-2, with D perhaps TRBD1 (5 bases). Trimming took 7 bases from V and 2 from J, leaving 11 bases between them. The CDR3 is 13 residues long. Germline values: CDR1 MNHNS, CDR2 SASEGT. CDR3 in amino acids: CASTKGPNYGYTF. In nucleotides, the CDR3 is TGTGCCAGCACCAAGGGGCCGAACTATGGCTACACCTTC.

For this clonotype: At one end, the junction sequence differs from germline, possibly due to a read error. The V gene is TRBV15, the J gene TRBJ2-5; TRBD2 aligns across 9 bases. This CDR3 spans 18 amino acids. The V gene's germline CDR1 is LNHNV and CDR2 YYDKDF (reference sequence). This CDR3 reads CPTSRGGLAGSRGETQYF. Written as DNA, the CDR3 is TGTCCCACCAGCAGAGGTGGCCTAGCGGGGTCACGGGGAGAGACCCAGTACTTC.

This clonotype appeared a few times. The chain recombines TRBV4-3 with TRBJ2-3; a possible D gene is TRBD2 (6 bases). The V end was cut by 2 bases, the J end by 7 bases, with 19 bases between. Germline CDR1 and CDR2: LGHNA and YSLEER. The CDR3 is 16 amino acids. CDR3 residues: CASSQLIIGSVNTQYF. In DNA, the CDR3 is TGCGCCAGCAGCCAACTTATTATCGGGAGTGTGAATACGCAGTATTTT.

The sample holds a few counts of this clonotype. Here the CDR3 DNA reads TGTGCCAGCAGCTTAGTCGAGGGTACGGGAGGGAGCACAGATACGCAGTATTTT. Residues: CASSLVEGTGGSTDTQYF. The rearrangement uses TRBV7-6 and TRBJ2-3; 8 bases are shared with TRBD2. Trimming at V came to 1 base and at J to 0 bases, leaving 9 bases not matched to a gene. Looked up from germline, CDR1 is SGHVS and CDR2 is FNYEAQ. The CDR3 covers 18 residues.

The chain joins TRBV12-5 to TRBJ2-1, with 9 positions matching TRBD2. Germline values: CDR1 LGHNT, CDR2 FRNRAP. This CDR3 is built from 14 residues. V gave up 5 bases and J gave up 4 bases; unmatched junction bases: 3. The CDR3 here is CASGKGLAYNEQFF. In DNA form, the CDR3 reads TGTGCTAGTGGTAAGGGACTAGCTTACAATGAGCAGTTCTTC.

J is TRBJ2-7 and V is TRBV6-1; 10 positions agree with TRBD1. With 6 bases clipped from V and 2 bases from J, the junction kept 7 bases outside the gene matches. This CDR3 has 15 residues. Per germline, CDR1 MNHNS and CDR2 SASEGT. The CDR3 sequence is CASSIRTGGAYEQYF. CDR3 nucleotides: TGTGCCAGCAGCATCCGGACAGGGGGAGCCTACGAGCAGTACTTC.

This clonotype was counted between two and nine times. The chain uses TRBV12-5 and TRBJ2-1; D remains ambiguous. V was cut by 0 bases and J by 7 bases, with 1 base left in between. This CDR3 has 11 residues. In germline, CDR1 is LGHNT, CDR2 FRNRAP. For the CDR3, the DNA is TGTGCTAGTGGTTTGGTAAATGAGCAGTTCTTC. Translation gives CASGLVNEQFF.

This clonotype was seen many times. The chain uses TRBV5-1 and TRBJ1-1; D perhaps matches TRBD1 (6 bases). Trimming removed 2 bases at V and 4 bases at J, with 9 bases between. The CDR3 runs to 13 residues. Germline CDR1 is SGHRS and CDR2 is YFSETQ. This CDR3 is CASSFLGGTEAFF. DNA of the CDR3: TGCGCCAGCAGCTTCTTAGGGGGCACTGAAGCTTTCTTT.

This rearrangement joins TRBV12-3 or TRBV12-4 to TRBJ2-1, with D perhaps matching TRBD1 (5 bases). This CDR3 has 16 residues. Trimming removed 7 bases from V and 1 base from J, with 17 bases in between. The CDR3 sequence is CASTFRHGASYNEQFF. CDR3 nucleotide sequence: TGTGCCAGCACTTTCCGTCATGGGGCTTCCTACAATGAGCAGTTCTTC.

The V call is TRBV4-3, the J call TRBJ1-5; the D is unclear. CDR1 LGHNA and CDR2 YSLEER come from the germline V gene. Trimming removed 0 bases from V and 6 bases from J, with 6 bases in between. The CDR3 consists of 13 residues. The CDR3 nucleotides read TGCGCCAGCAGCCAAGAACTTACTCAGCCCCAGCATTTT. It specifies CASSQELTQPQHF.

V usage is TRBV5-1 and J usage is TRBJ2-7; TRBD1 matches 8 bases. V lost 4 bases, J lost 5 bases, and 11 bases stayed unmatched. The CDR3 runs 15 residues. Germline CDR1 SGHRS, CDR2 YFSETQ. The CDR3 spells CASSGGQGSYHEQYF. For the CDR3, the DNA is TGCGCCAGCAGCGGCGGACAGGGATCTTATCACGAGCAGTACTTC. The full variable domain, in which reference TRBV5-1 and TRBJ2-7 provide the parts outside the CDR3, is KAGVTQTPRYLIKTRGQQVTLSCSPISGHRSVSWYQQTPGQGLQFLFEYFSETQRNKGNFPGRFSGRQFSNSRSEMNVSTLELGDSALYLCASSGGQGSYHEQYFGPGTRLTVT.

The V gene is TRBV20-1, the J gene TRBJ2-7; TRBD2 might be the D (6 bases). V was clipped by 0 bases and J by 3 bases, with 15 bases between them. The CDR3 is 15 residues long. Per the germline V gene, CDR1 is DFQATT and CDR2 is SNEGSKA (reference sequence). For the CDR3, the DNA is TGCAGTGCTAGAGATGGCGGGACGAGCGTCTACGAGCAGTACTTC. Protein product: CSARDGGTSVYEQYF.

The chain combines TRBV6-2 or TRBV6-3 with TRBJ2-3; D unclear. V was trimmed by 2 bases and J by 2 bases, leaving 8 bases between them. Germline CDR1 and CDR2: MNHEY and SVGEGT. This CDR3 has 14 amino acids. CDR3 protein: CASSYLSVTDTQYF. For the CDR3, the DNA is TGTGCCAGCAGTTACCTGTCCGTCACAGATACGCAGTATTTT.

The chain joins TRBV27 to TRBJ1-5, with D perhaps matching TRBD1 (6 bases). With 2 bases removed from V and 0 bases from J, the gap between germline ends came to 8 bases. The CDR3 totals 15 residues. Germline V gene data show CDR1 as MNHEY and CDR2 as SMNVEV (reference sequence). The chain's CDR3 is CASSLSRGSNQPQHF. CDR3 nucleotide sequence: TGTGCCAGCAGTTTAAGCAGGGGTAGCAATCAGCCCCAGCATTTT.

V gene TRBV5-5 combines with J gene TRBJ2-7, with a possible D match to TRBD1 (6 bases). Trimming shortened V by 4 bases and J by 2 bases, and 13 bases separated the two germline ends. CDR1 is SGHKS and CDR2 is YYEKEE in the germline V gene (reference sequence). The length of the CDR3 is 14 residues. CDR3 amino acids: CASSLQGFTYEQYF. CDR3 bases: TGTGCCAGCAGCCTCCAGGGGTTCACCTACGAGCAGTACTTC. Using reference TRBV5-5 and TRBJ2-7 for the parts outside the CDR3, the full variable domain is DAGVTQSPTHLIKTRGQQVTLRCSPISGHKSVSWYQQVLGQGPQFIFQYYEKEERGRGNFPDRFSARQFPNYSSELNVNALLLGDSALYLCASSLQGFTYEQYFGPGTRLTVT.

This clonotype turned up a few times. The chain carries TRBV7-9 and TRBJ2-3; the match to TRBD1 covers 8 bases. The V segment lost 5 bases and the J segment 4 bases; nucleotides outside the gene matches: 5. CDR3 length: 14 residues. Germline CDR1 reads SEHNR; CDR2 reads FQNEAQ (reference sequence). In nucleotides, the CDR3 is TGTGCCAGCAGCCTTAGACAGGGGTCAGATACGCAGTATTTT. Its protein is CASSLRQGSDTQYF.

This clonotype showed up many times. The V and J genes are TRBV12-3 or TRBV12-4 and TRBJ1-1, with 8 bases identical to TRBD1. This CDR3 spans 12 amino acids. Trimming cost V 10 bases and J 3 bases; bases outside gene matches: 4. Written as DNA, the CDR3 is TGTGCCAAGGACAGGGCGGACACTGAAGCTTTCTTT. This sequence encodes CAKDRADTEAFF.

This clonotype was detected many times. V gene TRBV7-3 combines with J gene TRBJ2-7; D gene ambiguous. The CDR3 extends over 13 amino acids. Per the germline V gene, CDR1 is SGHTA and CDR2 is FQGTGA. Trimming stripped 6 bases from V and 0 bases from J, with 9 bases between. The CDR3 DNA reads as TGTGCCAGCAGTCTGATCCACTCCTACGAGCAGTACTTC. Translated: CASSLIHSYEQYF. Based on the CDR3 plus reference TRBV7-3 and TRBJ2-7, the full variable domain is GAGVSQTPSNKVTEKGKYVELRCDPISGHTALYWYRQSLGQGPEFLIYFQGTGAADDSGLPNDRFFAVRPEGSVSTLKIQRTERGDSAVYLCASSLIHSYEQYFGPGTRLTVT.

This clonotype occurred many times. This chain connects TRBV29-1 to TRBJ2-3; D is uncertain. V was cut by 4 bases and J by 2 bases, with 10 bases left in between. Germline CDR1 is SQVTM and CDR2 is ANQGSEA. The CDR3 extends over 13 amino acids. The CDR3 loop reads CSVGVRNTDTQYF. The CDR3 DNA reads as TGCAGCGTTGGGGTCAGGAACACAGATACGCAGTATTTT.

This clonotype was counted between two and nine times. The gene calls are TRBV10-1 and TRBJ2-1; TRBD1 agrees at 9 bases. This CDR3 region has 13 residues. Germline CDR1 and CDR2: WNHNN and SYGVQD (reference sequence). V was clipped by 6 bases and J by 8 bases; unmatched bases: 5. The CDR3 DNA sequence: TGCGCCAGCAGCAAGACAGGGGGTGATGAGCAGTTCTTC. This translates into CASSKTGGDEQFF.

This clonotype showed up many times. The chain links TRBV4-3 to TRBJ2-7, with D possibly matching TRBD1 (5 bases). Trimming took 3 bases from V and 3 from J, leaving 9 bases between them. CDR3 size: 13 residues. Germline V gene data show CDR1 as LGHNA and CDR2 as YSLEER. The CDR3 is CASSQDTFYEQYF. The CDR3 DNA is TGCGCCAGCAGCCAGGACACATTCTACGAGCAGTACTTC.

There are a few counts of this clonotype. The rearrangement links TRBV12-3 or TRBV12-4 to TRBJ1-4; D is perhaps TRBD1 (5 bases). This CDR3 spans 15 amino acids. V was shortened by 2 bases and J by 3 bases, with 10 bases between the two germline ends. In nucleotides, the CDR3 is TGTGCCAGCAGTTTATCCCGGGGCCCTAATGAAAAACTGTTTTTT. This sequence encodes CASSLSRGPNEKLFF.

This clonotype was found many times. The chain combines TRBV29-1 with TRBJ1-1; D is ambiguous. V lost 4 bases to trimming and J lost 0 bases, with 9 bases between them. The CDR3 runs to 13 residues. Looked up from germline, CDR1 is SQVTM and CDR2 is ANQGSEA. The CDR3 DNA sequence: TGCAGCGTTGTAGTGAGGTTGAACACTGAAGCTTTCTTT. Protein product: CSVVVRLNTEAFF.

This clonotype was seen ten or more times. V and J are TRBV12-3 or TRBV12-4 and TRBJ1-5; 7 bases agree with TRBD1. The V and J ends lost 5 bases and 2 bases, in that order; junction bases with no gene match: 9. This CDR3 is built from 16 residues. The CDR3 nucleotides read TGTGCCAGCAGTGAATACCACGGGACAGGCAATCAGCCCCAGCATTTT. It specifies CASSEYHGTGNQPQHF.

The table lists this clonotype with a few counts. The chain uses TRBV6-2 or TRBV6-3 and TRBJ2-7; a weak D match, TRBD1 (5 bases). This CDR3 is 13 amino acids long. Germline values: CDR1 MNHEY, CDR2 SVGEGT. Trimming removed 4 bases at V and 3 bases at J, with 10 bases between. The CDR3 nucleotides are TGTGCCAGCAGTTTTTGGCAGGGCTACGAGCAGTACTTC. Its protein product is CASSFWQGYEQYF.

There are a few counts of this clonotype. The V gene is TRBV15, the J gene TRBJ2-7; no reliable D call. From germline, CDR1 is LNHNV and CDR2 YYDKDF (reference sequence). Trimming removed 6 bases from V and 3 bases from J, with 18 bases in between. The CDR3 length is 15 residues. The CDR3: CATSKTQAPNYEQYF. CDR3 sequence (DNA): TGTGCCACCAGTAAGACTCAGGCGCCAAACTACGAGCAGTACTTC.

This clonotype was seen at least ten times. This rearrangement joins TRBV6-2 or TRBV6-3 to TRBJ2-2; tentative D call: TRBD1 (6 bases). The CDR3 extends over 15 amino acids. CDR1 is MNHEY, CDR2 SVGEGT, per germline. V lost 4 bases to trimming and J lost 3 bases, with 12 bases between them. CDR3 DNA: TGTGCCAGCAGTTCATCAGGGGCCGACACCGGGGAGCTGTTTTTT. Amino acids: CASSSSGADTGELFF.

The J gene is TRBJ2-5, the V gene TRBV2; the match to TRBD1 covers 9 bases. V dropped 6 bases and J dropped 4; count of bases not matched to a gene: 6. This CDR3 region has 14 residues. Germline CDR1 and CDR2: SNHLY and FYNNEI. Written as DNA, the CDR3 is TGTGCCAGCAGGAGGGACAGGGACCCAGAGACCCAGTACTTC. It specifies CASRRDRDPETQYF.